Below, 19 T cell receptor beta chains from the same sample are listed, as sequenced in a study of blood T cell repertoires in COVID-19. Clones were read by immunoSEQ multiplex PCR, and TCRdb kept only the in-frame ones, dropping some. Of about 230,000 clones in the sample, approximately 80% are singletons; the top ten hold around 7.2%. Material: peripheral blood. These receptors all come from a woman in her forties or fifties with acute or convalescent COVID-19.

The chain has TRBV27 and TRBJ2-3; D ambiguous. This CDR3 is 13 amino acids long. Looked up from germline, CDR1 is MNHEY and CDR2 is SMNVEV (reference sequence). V lost 2 bases and J 9 bases, leaving 12 bases between the germline ends. In DNA, the CDR3 is TGTGCCAGCAGTTTACCCACTGGCGGAACGCAGTATTTT. Translation gives CASSLPTGGTQYF.

The chain uses TRBV5-1 and TRBJ2-5, with D possibly TRBD1 on 6 matching bases. With 5 bases removed from V and 2 bases from J, the gap between germline ends came to 10 bases. Germline assignment: CDR1 SGHRS and CDR2 YFSETQ. The CDR3 extends over 13 amino acids. The CDR3: CASSSQGQETQYF. DNA of the CDR3: TGCGCCAGCAGTTCACAGGGACAAGAGACCCAGTACTTC.

The J gene is TRBJ1-5, the V gene TRBV7-2; 8 bases are a match to TRBD1. Germline V gene data show CDR1 as SGHTA and CDR2 as FQGNSA. There are 16 residues in the CDR3. V was clipped by 5 bases and J by 4 bases; unmatched bases: 10. The CDR3 DNA sequence: TGTGCCAGCAGCCCCCAAATGACAGGGGCGAATCAGCCCCAGCATTTT. It is translated as CASSPQMTGANQPQHF.

V and J are TRBV9 and TRBJ1-6, with TRBD1 identical over 8 bases. Germline CDR1 reads SGDLS; CDR2 reads YYNGEE. This CDR3 has 16 residues. The J segment lost 7 bases and the V segment lost 3 bases, leaving 9 bases of the junction unmatched. The CDR3 protein is CASSERVTGANSPLHF. CDR3 DNA: TGTGCCAGCAGCGAGCGCGTGACAGGGGCGAATTCACCCCTCCACTTT.

The rearrangement links TRBV30 to TRBJ2-7; D ambiguous. Germline CDR1 is GTSNPN and CDR2 is SVGIG (reference sequence). This CDR3 comprises 12 residues. V was clipped by 0 bases and J by 6 bases, with 9 bases between them. The CDR3 nucleotides read TGTGCCTGGAGTGTACGTGGGCCCGAGCAGTACTTC. Protein: CAWSVRGPEQYF.

This clone was seen a few times. V usage is TRBV20-1 and J usage is TRBJ1-1; D gene uncertain. Germline V gives CDR1 DFQATT, CDR2 SNEGSKA (reference sequence). The CDR3 loop spans 11 amino acids. V was shortened by 1 base and J by 6 bases, with 6 bases between the two germline ends. CDR3 sequence reads: CSARGEAEAFF. CDR3 DNA sequence: TGCAGTGCTAGAGGGGAGGCTGAAGCTTTCTTT.

The rearrangement links TRBV5-4 to TRBJ1-4, with 9 positions matching TRBD1. Trimming at V came to 3 bases and at J to 6 bases, leaving 0 bases not matched to a gene. CDR3 size: 13 residues. The germline V gene has CDR1 SGHNT and CDR2 YYREEE (reference sequence). The DNA of the CDR3 is TGTGCCAGCAGCTGGACAGGGGATGAAAAACTGTTTTTT. It yields the protein CASSWTGDEKLFF. Combining the CDR3 with reference TRBV5-4 and TRBJ1-4 gives the whole variable domain ETGVTQSPTHLIKTRGQQVTLRCSSQSGHNTVSWYQQALGQGPQFIFQYYREEENGRGNFPPRFSGLQFPNYSSELNVNALELDDSALYLCASSWTGDEKLFFGSGTQLSVL.

V usage is TRBV7-2 and J usage is TRBJ2-7, with TRBD2 matching 8 bases. In germline, CDR1 is SGHTA, CDR2 FQGNSA. V shed 3 bases and J 6 bases; nucleotides not matched to a gene: 10. The CDR3 runs to 15 residues. CDR3 region: CASSFATAGVPEQYF. In DNA form, the CDR3 reads TGTGCCAGCAGCTTTGCAACAGCGGGAGTTCCCGAGCAGTACTTC.

This rearrangement joins TRBV28 to TRBJ1-2, with 8 nucleotides matching TRBD1. This CDR3 is built from 12 residues. V shed 10 bases, J shed 8 bases, and the junction held 9 bases outside the gene matches. Germline CDR1 MDHEN, CDR2 SYDVKM. The CDR3 DNA sequence: TGTGCCACCGAGCAGGGGGCGCGGGGCTACACCTTC. Amino acids: CATEQGARGYTF.

The genes are TRBV12-3 or TRBV12-4 and TRBJ1-6; D unresolved. Trimming pared 7 bases from V and 12 bases from J, leaving 10 bases between. The CDR3 has 11 amino acids. The CDR3 DNA sequence: TGTGCCAGCACCCTAGGAGGACCCCTCCACTTT. Translating gives CASTLGGPLHF.

V and J are TRBV6-2 or TRBV6-3 and TRBJ1-1; TRBD1 matches 7 bases. CDR3 size: 14 residues. Losses at the gene ends were 6 bases for V and 1 base for J; bases not matched to a gene: 5. Germline CDR1 MNHEY, CDR2 SVGEGT. CDR3 in amino acids: CASSRQGSNTEAFF. The CDR3 bases are TGTGCCAGCAGCCGACAGGGTTCGAACACTGAAGCTTTCTTT.

The chain carries TRBV28 and TRBJ1-2; D unclear. The CDR3 totals 13 residues. Germline CDR1 reads MDHEN; CDR2 reads SYDVKM. Deletions cut 2 bases from V and 4 bases from J, with 8 bases between. The CDR3 is CASSLGRGYGYTF. The CDR3 DNA follows: TGTGCCAGCAGTTTAGGCCGGGGCTATGGCTACACCTTC.

Points on this clone: Distinct nucleotide sequences in the sample also encode this CDR3. The chain has TRBV24-1 and TRBJ2-1, with TRBD2 matching 11 bases. Germline V gene sequence: CDR1 KGHDR, CDR2 SFDVKD. V was clipped by 0 bases and J by 6 bases; unmatched bases: 0. CDR3 length: 15 residues. The CDR3 is CATSDLTSGGNEQFF. The CDR3 DNA reads as TGTGCCACCAGTGATTTGACTAGCGGGGGCAATGAGCAGTTCTTC.

This clone occurred a few times. The rearrangement joins TRBV6-5 to TRBJ1-1, with a weak D call TRBD1 (6 bases). The ends were cut back, 6 bases at V and 5 bases at J, with 19 bases in the middle. This CDR3 spans 15 amino acids. Per the germline V gene, CDR1 is MNHEY and CDR2 is SVGAGI. The CDR3 DNA is TGTGCCAGCAGCAAAGGCGGGGGGCTGATGACTGAAGCTTTCTTT. Amino acids: CASSKGGGLMTEAFF.

V and J are TRBV6-5 and TRBJ2-1; 10 nucleotides agree with TRBD1. Germline V gene lookup returns CDR1 MNHEY and CDR2 SVGAGI. The CDR3 runs 15 residues. V lost 7 bases to trimming and J lost 0 bases; unmatched junction nucleotides: 3. The CDR3 reads CASTGTGASYNEQFF. In nucleotides, the CDR3 is TGTGCCAGCACCGGGACAGGGGCCTCCTACAATGAGCAGTTCTTC.

This clone was observed a single time. This rearrangement joins TRBV4-2 to TRBJ2-7; 10 bases line up with TRBD1. Trimming took 1 base from V and 6 from J; bases not matched to a gene: 9. Looked up from germline, CDR1 is LGHNA and CDR2 is YNFKEQ. This CDR3 is built from 16 residues. The CDR3: CASSQVGGTGDAEQYF. The CDR3 coding sequence is TGTGCCAGCAGCCAAGTGGGGGGGACAGGGGATGCCGAGCAGTACTTC.

The chain couples TRBV6-5 to TRBJ1-6; 7 nucleotides match TRBD1. The V gene end was trimmed by 7 bases and the J gene end by 7 bases; junction bases not matched to a gene: 7. CDR1 MNHEY and CDR2 SVGAGI come from the germline V gene. The length of the CDR3 is 14 residues. CDR3 protein: CASKQLQGNSPLHF. DNA for the CDR3: TGTGCCAGCAAACAACTACAGGGGAATTCACCCCTCCACTTT.

The chain employs TRBV19 and TRBJ2-2; D is possibly TRBD2 (7 bases). The CDR3 is 14 amino acids. The V and J ends lost 7 bases and 6 bases respectively, with 15 bases between them. The germline CDR1 and CDR2 sequences are LNHDA and SQIVND (reference sequence). The CDR3 protein is CASTRGGVSGELFF. CDR3 DNA: TGTGCCAGTACCAGGGGAGGGGTTTCCGGGGAGCTGTTTTTT.

The chain uses TRBV2 and TRBJ2-3, with 10 nucleotides matching TRBD2. The J segment lost 0 bases and the V segment lost 3 bases, leaving 3 bases of the junction unmatched. The length of the CDR3 is 16 residues. Looked up from germline, CDR1 is SNHLY and CDR2 is FYNNEI. CDR3 amino acids: CASSETSGPSTDTQYF. The CDR3 nucleotides read TGTGCCAGCAGTGAGACTAGCGGGCCTAGCACAGATACGCAGTATTTT.